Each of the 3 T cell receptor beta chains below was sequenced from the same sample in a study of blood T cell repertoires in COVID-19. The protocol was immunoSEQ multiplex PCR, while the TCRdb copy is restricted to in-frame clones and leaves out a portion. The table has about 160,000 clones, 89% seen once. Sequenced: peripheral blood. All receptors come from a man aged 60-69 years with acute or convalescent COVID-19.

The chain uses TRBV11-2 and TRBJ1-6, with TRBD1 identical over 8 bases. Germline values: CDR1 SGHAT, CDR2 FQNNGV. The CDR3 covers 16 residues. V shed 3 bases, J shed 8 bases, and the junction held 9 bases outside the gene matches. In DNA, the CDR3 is TGTGCCAGCAGCTTGGACAGGGTCGGTAGGGATTCACCCCTCCACTTT. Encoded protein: CASSLDRVGRDSPLHF. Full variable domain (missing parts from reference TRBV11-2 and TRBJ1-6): EAGVAQSPRYKIIEKRQSVAFWCNPISGHATLYWYQQILGQGPKLLIQFQNNGVVDDSQLPKDRFSAERLKGVDSTLKIQPAKLEDSAVYLCASSLDRVGRDSPLHFGNGTRLTVT.

CDR3 DNA: TGTGCCAGCAGGCCATGGGGGCGGGAAAAACTGTTTTTT. It specifies CASRPWGREKLFF. The J gene is TRBJ1-4, the V gene TRBV2; TRBD1 is a possible D gene (6 bases). V was cut by 6 bases and J by 8 bases, with 13 bases left in between. This CDR3 contains 13 residues. The V gene's germline CDR1 is SNHLY and CDR2 FYNNEI.

CDR3 residues: CASQGLAGGPYNEQFF. CDR3 coding DNA: TGTGCCAGTCAGGGACTAGCGGGGGGCCCCTACAATGAGCAGTTCTTC. The rearrangement joins TRBV9 to TRBJ2-1; 15 nucleotides agree with TRBD2. From germline, CDR1 is SGDLS and CDR2 YYNGEE. Germline trimming cut 8 bases from V and 2 bases from J; bases unmatched to any gene: 5. The CDR3 runs 16 residues.